The rows below give T cell receptor beta chains drawn from one sample of a study of cytomegalovirus exposure and HLA in healthy donors. Only in-frame clones appear in the TCRdb table, and some are missing; sequencing was by immunoSEQ multiplex PCR. This sample has roughly 87,000 clones; less than 85% occur once, and the top ten carry roughly 4.2%. The specimen sequenced was PBMCs. These receptors all come from a man aged 55 to 70 in good health and CMV-seronegative. The CDR3 runs from the conserved cysteine through the conserved F or W. D genes are given only for firm matches. Expanded clones are given a class, and other clones once, few, many or no size at all.

V gene: TRBV7-6; J gene: TRBJ1-1; D gene: -; clone size: -; CDR3 DNA: TGTGCCAGCAGCTTAGGGAGGAACACTGAAGCTTTCTTT; CDR3 protein: CASSLGRNTEAFF
V gene: TRBV6-6; J gene: TRBJ1-5; D gene: -; clone size: -; CDR3 DNA: TGTGCCAGCAGTTACGAGGCAGGGAGCAATCAGCCCCAGCATTTT; CDR3 protein: CASSYEAGSNQPQHF
V gene: TRBV9; J gene: TRBJ2-7; D gene: TRBD1; clone size: -; CDR3 DNA: TGTGCCAGCAGCGTAGCGGCGGGGACAGGGGGCTCAGACGAGCAGTACTTC; CDR3 protein: CASSVAAGTGGSDEQYF
V gene: TRBV6-1; J gene: TRBJ2-7; D gene: -; clone size: few; CDR3 DNA: TGTGCCAGCAGTTTCAGCAGGGGCGAGCAGTACTTC; CDR3 protein: CASSFSRGEQYF
V gene: TRBV7-7; J gene: TRBJ2-5; D gene: -; clone size: -; CDR3 DNA: TGTGCTAGCAGCTTAGGGACTCGACTCCTAGGGGAGACCCAGTACTTC; CDR3 protein: CASSLGTRLLGETQYF
V gene: TRBV29-1; J gene: TRBJ2-7; D gene: -; clone size: -; CDR3 DNA: TGCAGCGTTGAAGTGGGGCTCTACGAGCAGTACTTC; CDR3 protein: CSVEVGLYEQYF
V gene: TRBV19; J gene: TRBJ1-1; D gene: TRBD1; clone size: -; CDR3 DNA: TGTGCCAGTAGTATAGGGGACAGGGGCACTGAAGCTTTCTTT; CDR3 protein: CASSIGDRGTEAFF
V gene: TRBV7-3; J gene: TRBJ2-3; D gene: TRBD2; clone size: -; CDR3 DNA: TGTGCCAGCAGCTTCGGACTAGCGGGGGGCACAGATACGCAGTATTTT; CDR3 protein: CASSFGLAGGTDTQYF
V gene: TRBV30; J gene: TRBJ1-6; D gene: TRBD1; clone size: -; CDR3 DNA: TGTGCCTGGAGCGCCGACCAGGGGGGCTCACCCCTCCACTTT; CDR3 protein: CAWSADQGGSPLHF
V gene: TRBV5-5; J gene: TRBJ1-1; D gene: -; clone size: -; CDR3 DNA: TGTGCCAGCAGCGTCCCCGGGGGGAACACTGAAGCTTTCTTT; CDR3 protein: CASSVPGGNTEAFF
V gene: TRBV11-3; J gene: TRBJ2-1; D gene: -; clone size: -; CDR3 DNA: TGTGCCAGCAGCTTAGTGGGGGGTGGGGACAATGAGCAGTTCTTC; CDR3 protein: CASSLVGGGDNEQFF
V gene: TRBV10-2; J gene: TRBJ1-2; D gene: TRBD1; clone size: -; CDR3 DNA: TGCGCCAGCAGTCTGACAGGGGTAGGCTACACCTTC; CDR3 protein: CASSLTGVGYTF
V gene: TRBV25-1; J gene: TRBJ1-1; D gene: TRBD1; clone size: once; CDR3 DNA: TGTGCCAGCAGTACCGGGACAGACGAGGCTTTCTTT; CDR3 protein: CASSTGTDEAFF
V gene: TRBV6-5; J gene: TRBJ2-1; D gene: -; clone size: few; CDR3 DNA: TGTGCCAGCAGAGCTCAGGGCTCCCTCTACAATGAGCAGTTCTTC; CDR3 protein: CASRAQGSLYNEQFF
V gene: TRBV6-1; J gene: TRBJ2-3; D gene: TRBD2; clone size: -; CDR3 DNA: TGTGCCAGCAGAAGTAGCGGGGGCGGGGGAGATACGCAGTATTTT; CDR3 protein: CASRSSGGGGDTQYF
V gene: TRBV11-2; J gene: TRBJ2-1; D gene: -; clone size: -; CDR3 DNA: TGTGCCAGCAGCCCGACAGGAAACGACAATGAGCAGTTCTTC; CDR3 protein: CASSPTGNDNEQFF
V gene: TRBV6-5; J gene: TRBJ1-5; D gene: -; clone size: few; CDR3 DNA: TGTGCCAGCAGTTACAACGGTGTCGGGACCCAGCATTTT; CDR3 protein: CASSYNGVGTQHF
V gene: TRBV30; J gene: TRBJ1-2; D gene: TRBD1; clone size: once; CDR3 DNA: TGTGCCTGGTCGGGACAGGGGATCGGCTACACCTTC; CDR3 protein: CAWSGQGIGYTF
V gene: TRBV10-1; J gene: TRBJ2-1; D gene: TRBD1; clone size: few; CDR3 DNA: TGCGCCAGCAGTGTAGGGACAGGGGCGCGAAATGAGCAGTTCTTC; CDR3 protein: CASSVGTGARNEQFF
V gene: TRBV18; J gene: TRBJ1-1; D gene: -; clone size: -; CDR3 DNA: TGTGCCAGCTCACCACAAGGGGAAGTGAACACTGAAGCTTTCTTT; CDR3 protein: CASSPQGEVNTEAFF
V gene: TRBV7-3; J gene: TRBJ2-3; D gene: TRBD2; clone size: -; CDR3 DNA: TGTGCCAGCAGTACCGCTGCGGGGGAGAGGAATACGCAGTATTTT; CDR3 protein: CASSTAAGERNTQYF
V gene: TRBV7-2; J gene: TRBJ1-2; D gene: -; clone size: -; CDR3 DNA: TGTGCCAGCAGCTTAGGGCAGGGCTACACCTTC; CDR3 protein: CASSLGQGYTF
V gene: TRBV4-1; J gene: TRBJ2-7; D gene: TRBD1; clone size: few; CDR3 DNA: TGCGCCAGCAGCCACGCCGAACCGGGACAGGGAAGCGAGCAGTACTTC; CDR3 protein: CASSHAEPGQGSEQYF
V gene: TRBV12-5; J gene: TRBJ2-2; D gene: TRBD1; clone size: -; CDR3 DNA: TGTGCTAGTGCCGAGATATCCGGGACAGGGGACACCGGGGAGCTGTTTTTT; CDR3 protein: CASAEISGTGDTGELFF
V gene: TRBV5-4; J gene: TRBJ2-1; D gene: -; clone size: -; CDR3 DNA: TGTGCCAGCAGCTCCTTGGACTTCAATGAGCAGTTCTTC; CDR3 protein: CASSSLDFNEQFF
V gene: TRBV6-1; J gene: TRBJ2-3; D gene: -; clone size: -; CDR3 DNA: TGTGCCAGCATAAACGACTACCGAGCAGATACGCAGTATTTT; CDR3 protein: CASINDYRADTQYF
V gene: TRBV9; J gene: TRBJ1-6; D gene: -; clone size: -; CDR3 DNA: TGTGCCAGCAGCGTTAACCCACTGCCTAGTGTTCCCCTCCACTTT; CDR3 protein: CASSVNPLPSVPLHF
V gene: TRBV6-5; J gene: TRBJ1-5; D gene: TRBD1; clone size: few; CDR3 DNA: TGTGCCAGCAGTTACGGTGTAGGGGGCAAGGAGCCCCAGCATTTT; CDR3 protein: CASSYGVGGKEPQHF
V gene: TRBV6-5; J gene: TRBJ1-6; D gene: TRBD1; clone size: -; CDR3 DNA: TGTGCCTCCCACCGGGACAGGGATTCACCCCTCCACTTT; CDR3 protein: CASHRDRDSPLHF
V gene: TRBV5-4; J gene: TRBJ2-1; D gene: TRBD1; clone size: -; CDR3 DNA: TGTGCCAGCAGCTTACAGGGGGGTCACAATGAGCAGTTCTTC; CDR3 protein: CASSLQGGHNEQFF
V gene: TRBV4-1; J gene: TRBJ1-5; D gene: TRBD1; clone size: few; CDR3 DNA: TGCGCCAGCAGCCAAGGACAGGGGAATCAGCCCCAGCATTTT; CDR3 protein: CASSQGQGNQPQHF
V gene: TRBV9; J gene: TRBJ2-2; D gene: -; clone size: -; CDR3 DNA: TGTGCCAGCAAAAGCGGGACAAACACCGGGGAGCTGTTTTTT; CDR3 protein: CASKSGTNTGELFF
V gene: TRBV27; J gene: TRBJ2-3; D gene: TRBD2; clone size: -; CDR3 DNA: TGTGCCAGCAGTTACGGACTAGCGGGGGACCGGAGAGATACGCAGTATTTT; CDR3 protein: CASSYGLAGDRRDTQYF
V gene: TRBV2; J gene: TRBJ2-2; D gene: TRBD2; clone size: few; CDR3 DNA: TGTGCCAGCACCAATGATCTAGCGGGGGGGGCGAACACCGGGGAGCTGTTTTTT; CDR3 protein: CASTNDLAGGANTGELFF
V gene: TRBV30; J gene: TRBJ1-1; D gene: TRBD1; clone size: -; CDR3 DNA: TGTGCCTGGGGTGACAGGGACAGGATTTCCTTCTTT; CDR3 protein: CAWGDRDRISFF
V gene: TRBV6-5; J gene: TRBJ1-4; D gene: -; clone size: once; CDR3 DNA: TGTGCCAGCAGTCTAGACAGTAATAATGAAAAACTGTTTTTT; CDR3 protein: CASSLDSNNEKLFF
V gene: TRBV7-3; J gene: TRBJ2-5; D gene: TRBD2; clone size: -; CDR3 DNA: TGTGCCAGCAGCTTAGGGGCGGGAGAAGCGGAGACCCAGTACTTC; CDR3 protein: CASSLGAGEAETQYF
V gene: TRBV10-3; J gene: TRBJ1-3; D gene: -; clone size: -; CDR3 DNA: TGTGCCATCAGCGCAGGGGCCCCAAGCTCTGGAAACACCATATATTTT; CDR3 protein: CAISAGAPSSGNTIYF
V gene: TRBV7-9; J gene: TRBJ2-1; D gene: TRBD2; clone size: -; CDR3 DNA: TGTGCCAGCCGGTTTGGGCTAGCGGGGGGCAACAATGAGCAGTTCTTC; CDR3 protein: CASRFGLAGGNNEQFF
V gene: TRBV5-1; J gene: TRBJ1-1; D gene: TRBD1; clone size: -; CDR3 DNA: TGCGCCAGCAGCTTCGACAGGGATTGGGGCACGAACACTGAAGCTTTCTTT; CDR3 protein: CASSFDRDWGTNTEAFF
V gene: TRBV5-8; J gene: TRBJ2-1; D gene: -; clone size: -; CDR3 DNA: TGTGCCAGCAGCCTTGTATACAATGAGCAGTTCTTC; CDR3 protein: CASSLVYNEQFF